The entry below gives a single T cell receptor (beta chain) sequence along with its context. The V and J ends lost 4 bases and 5 bases respectively, with 9 bases between them. The CDR3 is 11 amino acids. Germline values: CDR1 DFQATT, CDR2 SNEGSKA (reference sequence). Everyone who took part was roughly 18 to 95 years old, and they came from some 23 US areas. Donors in Cohort 3 counted as recovered after two negative PCRs, clearance, or symptom resolution. In the source study's methods: The assay estimated nucleated cells by amplifying reference gene primers. The assay was immunoSEQ multiplex PCR, and TCRdb's table has in-frame clones only and misses some. That table is the source of V, J and clone size, and D and trimming were worked out from the DNA. The sample contains 310,000 or so clones, around nine tenths of which appear only once. The entry originates in a study of blood T cell repertoires in COVID-19. About the research overall: Collection of acute and convalescent COVID-19 samples took place in the United States, Italy and Spain.

The chain links TRBV20-1 to TRBJ2-7; D not certain. Sequenced material: PBMCs or T cells enriched from blood (not recorded which). The origin of this receptor is a woman in her thirties or forties who had recovered from COVID-19. CDR3 amino acids: CSATRSHEQYF. CDR3 coding DNA: TGCAGTGCTACTAGGTCCCACGAGCAGTACTTC.